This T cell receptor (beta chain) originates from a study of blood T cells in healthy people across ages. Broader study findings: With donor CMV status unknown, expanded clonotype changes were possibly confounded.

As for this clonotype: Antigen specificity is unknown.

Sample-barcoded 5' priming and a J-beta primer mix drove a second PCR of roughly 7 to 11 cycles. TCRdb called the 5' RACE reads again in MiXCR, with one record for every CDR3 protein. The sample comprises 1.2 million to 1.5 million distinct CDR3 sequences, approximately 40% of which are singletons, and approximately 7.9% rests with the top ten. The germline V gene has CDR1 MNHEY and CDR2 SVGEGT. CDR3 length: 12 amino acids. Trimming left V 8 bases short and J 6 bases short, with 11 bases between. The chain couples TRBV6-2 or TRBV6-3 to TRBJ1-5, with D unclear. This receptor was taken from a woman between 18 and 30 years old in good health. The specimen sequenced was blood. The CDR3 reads CASGQPFQPQHF. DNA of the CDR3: TGTGCCAGCGGCCAGCCCTTTCAGCCCCAGCATTTT.